Following are 14 T cell receptor beta chains from one sample sequenced in a study of cytomegalovirus exposure and HLA in healthy donors. PCR used 60 Vbeta primers and 13 Jbeta primers. Method: immunoSEQ multiplex PCR; TCRdb's copy keeps in-frame clones and lacks some. The table has 90,000 to 130,000 clones, about four fifths seen once. The sample consisted of PBMCs. These receptor sequences come from a woman between 18 and 29 years old in good health and CMV-seropositive.

This clone occurred once. The V gene is TRBV9, the J gene TRBJ2-3; D remains ambiguous. V gave up 0 bases and J gave up 7 bases, with 6 bases separating them. This CDR3 is 12 amino acids long. The V gene's germline CDR1 is SGDLS and CDR2 YYNGEE. The CDR3: CASSVGAYTQYF. The CDR3 DNA sequence: TGTGCCAGCAGCGTAGGGGCCTATACGCAGTATTTT.

The CDR3 protein is CASRNTYEQYF. The CDR3 nucleotides are TGTGCCAGCCGTAATACCTACGAGCAGTACTTC. This rearrangement joins TRBV2 to TRBJ2-7, with unresolved D. The CDR3 length is 11 residues. From germline, CDR1 is SNHLY and CDR2 FYNNEI. The V gene lost 8 bases and the J gene lost 2 bases, with 7 bases spanning the gap.

The V call is TRBV11-3, the J call TRBJ2-7, with 7 bases aligning to TRBD1. This CDR3 has 12 amino acids. Unmatched junction bases numbered 8, after V lost 5 bases and J lost 10 bases. Germline V gene data show CDR1 as SGHNT and CDR2 as YENEEA. The CDR3 loop is CASSPDRERQYF. Here the CDR3 DNA reads TGTGCCAGCAGCCCCGACAGGGAGCGACAGTACTTC.

The chain joins TRBV27 to TRBJ1-2; D perhaps matches TRBD1 (5 bases). This CDR3 comprises 15 residues. From germline, CDR1 is MNHEY and CDR2 SMNVEV (reference sequence). With 6 bases removed from V and 4 bases from J, the gap between germline ends came to 18 bases. The CDR3 here is CASRRPGVRSYGYTF. CDR3 bases: TGTGCCAGCAGGCGCCCGGGGGTCCGATCCTATGGCTACACCTTC.

Points on this clone: At one end the junction does not follow the germline gene, possibly because of a read error. This chain joins TRBV7-7 and TRBJ2-1, with 9 bases identical to TRBD2. Germline V gene data show CDR1 as SSHAT and CDR2 as FNYEAQ (reference sequence). The CDR3 is 15 residues long. The CDR3 is CASSLPVAGAHEQFF. CDR3 in DNA: TGTGCTAGCAGCTTACCCGTAGCGGGAGCCCATGAGCAGTTCTTC.

This CDR3 reads CASSLERGYTGELFF. The CDR3 nucleotides read TGTGCCAGCAGCTTAGAACGGGGTTACACCGGGGAGCTGTTTTTT. The gene calls are TRBV7-9 and TRBJ2-2, with TRBD2 as a possible D gene (5 bases). The germline gives CDR1 SEHNR, CDR2 FQNEAQ (reference sequence). V dropped 1 base and J dropped 3 bases, with 9 bases sitting between them. The CDR3 extends over 15 amino acids.

This chain uses TRBV2 with TRBJ2-3; TRBD2 agrees at 8 bases. Germline V gives CDR1 SNHLY, CDR2 FYNNEI. The CDR3 loop spans 15 amino acids. The trim removed 10 bases at V and 4 bases at J, leaving 13 bases unmatched. As DNA, the CDR3 is TGTGCCAACGGCCGACTAGCGATAAAGGCAGATACGCAGTATTTT. Its translation: CANGRLAIKADTQYF.

The genes are TRBV9 and TRBJ2-7; 7 bases map to TRBD2. The J segment lost 1 base and the V segment lost 0 bases, leaving 4 bases of the junction unmatched. Germline CDR1 reads SGDLS; CDR2 reads YYNGEE. This CDR3 has 15 amino acids. CDR3 DNA: TGTGCCAGCAGCGTAGGGCTAGCGGAATCCTACGAGCAGTACTTC. Protein sequence: CASSVGLAESYEQYF.

This clone is a singleton in its sample. The chain joins TRBV10-3 to TRBJ1-2; D unresolved. CDR1 and CDR2 from the germline V gene are ENHRY and SYGVKD. V was clipped by 4 bases and J by 4 bases, with 13 bases between them. The CDR3 covers 14 residues. The CDR3 DNA reads as TGTGCCATCAGTGCTACGGGGATTGTCTATGGCTACACCTTC. This translates into CAISATGIVYGYTF.

Note on this clone: The junction shows a germline mismatch at one end, possibly a read error. The CDR3 here is CVSSQDPGHYNFYEQYF. DNA for the CDR3: TGCGTCAGCAGCCAAGATCCCGGACACTATAATTTCTACGAGCAGTACTTC. The chain carries TRBV4-1 and TRBJ2-7, with D perhaps matching TRBD1 (5 bases). The germline V gene encodes CDR1 MGHRA and CDR2 YSYEKL. CDR3 length: 17 residues.

The chain's CDR3 is CASSSYRGADYGYTF. Here the CDR3 DNA reads TGTGCCAGCAGCTCTTACAGGGGGGCCGACTATGGCTACACCTTC. This chain connects TRBV5-4 to TRBJ1-2; the match to TRBD1 covers 8 bases. The germline V gene has CDR1 SGHNT and CDR2 YYREEE (reference sequence). CDR3 length equals 15 residues. V was pared by 3 bases and J by 3 bases, with 7 bases of the junction left unmatched.

CDR3 coding DNA: TGTGCCAGGGACTTGGGGACTGAAGCTTTCTTT. It codes for CARDLGTEAFF. The genes are TRBV30 and TRBJ1-1; a weak D match, TRBD1 (5 bases). This CDR3 region has 11 residues. With 8 bases removed from V and 5 bases from J, the gap between germline ends came to 12 bases. Germline V lookup: CDR1 GTSNPN, CDR2 SVGIG (reference sequence).

The chain is built from TRBV5-1 and TRBJ2-1, with TRBD2 identical over 9 bases. This CDR3 region has 19 residues. Germline V lookup: CDR1 SGHRS, CDR2 YFSETQ. V was pared by 4 bases and J by 2 bases, with 16 bases of the junction left unmatched. CDR3 sequence reads: CASSPQGAGGPSAYNEQFF. CDR3 in DNA: TGCGCCAGCAGCCCCCAAGGTGCGGGAGGGCCCTCGGCCTACAATGAGCAGTTCTTC.

V is TRBV27 and J is TRBJ1-1; TRBD1 matches 9 bases. Looked up from germline, CDR1 is MNHEY and CDR2 is SMNVEV (reference sequence). After removal of 3 bases from V and 4 bases from J, the junction contained 6 bases not matched to a gene. The CDR3 is 15 amino acids. The CDR3: CASSLRTGVVTEAFF. The CDR3 nucleotides are TGTGCCAGCAGTTTGAGGACAGGGGTGGTCACTGAAGCTTTCTTT.